This T cell receptor beta chain is drawn from a study of T cells in Graves' hyperthyroidism and ophthalmopathy (dated by TCRdb to the late 2010s). The study in broad terms: Peripheral blood was sampled at the time of initial diagnosis, prior to any treatment. To identify TCR V-J signatures that set the groups apart, the researchers used a discovery cohort of 95 to 100 patients, made up of about 44 with Graves' ophthalmopathy and 57 with stable Graves' hyperthyroidism. An independent validation cohort of 18 to 20 hyperthyroidism patients and 17 patients who later progressed to ophthalmopathy tested prospective prediction of ophthalmopathy. The approximately 100 discovery patients were randomly divided into training and test sets at a 7:3 ratio. Thyroid tissue and blood T-cell repertoires from six Graves' hyperthyroidism patients were also compared in the study. After blood sampling, hyperthyroidism patients were treated with methimazole at a starting dose of 30 mg daily, and ophthalmopathy patients were treated with high-dose intravenous methylprednisolone. The paper describes TCR Vbeta CDR3 sequencing of 120 to 150 peripheral blood samples, made up of some 40 ophthalmopathy patients, roughly 72 hyperthyroidism patients and roughly 17 progressor patients. What the work shows at the level of the full study, not this receptor alone: No statistical method was used to set the sample size in advance, and investigators knew the group allocation. In cross-validation, a model built on a 13 V-J signature told ophthalmopathy apart from stable hyperthyroidism with about 90% sensitivity and roughly 83% specificity, and in testing the same model reached 80%/75%. In validation, the model predicted progression to ophthalmopathy with approximately 69% sensitivity and 72% to 75% specificity, a median of around six months before onset. Blood samples also contained most of the expanded thyroid clonotypes (frequency above 0.001), which suggests that blood repertoires may reflect thyroid immune responses.

Germline trimming: 3 bases from V, 8 bases from J; junction bases outside gene matches: 6. In the germline V gene (reference sequence), CDR1 corresponds to DFQATT and CDR2 to SNEGSKA. The CDR3, from cysteine to phenylalanine, totals 12 residues. Only the CDR3 part of the read is kept: 36 bases, read in frame from the first base. Ophthalmopathy patients had moderately to severely active disease, with a Clinical Activity Score of 3 or more, a NOSPECS grade of 4 or more, and a disease duration of less than 3 months. The study excluded patients with uncontrolled infections, other autoimmune diseases, pregnancy or lactation. Clinical symptoms, serum thyroxine and TRAb, thyroid ultrasound, and orbital computed tomography formed the basis for the diagnoses. PBMCs were separated from over 9 ml of fresh peripheral blood using Ficoll-Paque density gradient centrifugation. Trizol reagent was used to extract total RNA, and RNA quality was then checked on an Agilent 2100 Bioanalyzer.

The TCR beta CDR3 regions were amplified from the RNA transcripts. The first round of RT-PCR for the TCR CDR3 was performed with the HTBI primer set and the Qiagen OneStep RT-PCR kit. Libraries were constructed in a second round of multiplex PCR, after which size selection and purification were carried out. Sequencing of the libraries was done on an Illumina HiSeq2000 using paired-end 100 bp reads. Under the source paper's analysis protocol: SOAPnuke was used to process the raw data, throwing out any read that contained adapters or uncalled bases, had a mean Phred below 15, or lacked an exact constant-primer or identifier match. COPE v1.2.5 was used to merge the high-quality paired reads, and each unique nucleotide sequence was defined as a clonotype. Clonotypes were aligned to IMGT TRBV, TRBD and TRBJ reference segments using MiTCR v1.1. Only V-J combinations with frequency above 0.0001, covering 99.2% of repertoires, were analysed. A TCS score was defined as the ratio of F50 (clonal expansion) to E x V (chaos), with BLOSUM62-based TCRdist applied between CDR3 peptides within each V-J. Welch's t-statistics and random forest reduced 500 to 650 V-J features to 13, which were used in a naive Bayes classifier (R e1071). TCRdb reanalyzed the raw reads on its own, using fastp at Q25 for trimming and MiXCR for clone calling, and kept in-frame beta chains. Each record represents a unique CDR3 protein, reported with the most common genes and DNA among its rows. TCRdb assigned the V and J calls; the authors' analysis was not used. The sample yields approximately 300,000 distinct CDR3 sequences; about 17% were counted once. Approximately 60% of the sample goes to the ten largest clones.

This clonotype has a count of ten or more. Its recognized antigen is unknown. Base qualities are not provided; no much larger clone lies one nucleotide away. The chain employs TRBV20-1 and TRBJ1-2, and TRBD1 matches 7 of the central bases. Sequenced input: blood. The TCR was taken from an older woman with Graves' ophthalmopathy. The nucleotides read TGCAGTGCTAGGGAGGGGGCGATGGGCTACACCTTC. Protein translation: CSAREGAMGYTF.